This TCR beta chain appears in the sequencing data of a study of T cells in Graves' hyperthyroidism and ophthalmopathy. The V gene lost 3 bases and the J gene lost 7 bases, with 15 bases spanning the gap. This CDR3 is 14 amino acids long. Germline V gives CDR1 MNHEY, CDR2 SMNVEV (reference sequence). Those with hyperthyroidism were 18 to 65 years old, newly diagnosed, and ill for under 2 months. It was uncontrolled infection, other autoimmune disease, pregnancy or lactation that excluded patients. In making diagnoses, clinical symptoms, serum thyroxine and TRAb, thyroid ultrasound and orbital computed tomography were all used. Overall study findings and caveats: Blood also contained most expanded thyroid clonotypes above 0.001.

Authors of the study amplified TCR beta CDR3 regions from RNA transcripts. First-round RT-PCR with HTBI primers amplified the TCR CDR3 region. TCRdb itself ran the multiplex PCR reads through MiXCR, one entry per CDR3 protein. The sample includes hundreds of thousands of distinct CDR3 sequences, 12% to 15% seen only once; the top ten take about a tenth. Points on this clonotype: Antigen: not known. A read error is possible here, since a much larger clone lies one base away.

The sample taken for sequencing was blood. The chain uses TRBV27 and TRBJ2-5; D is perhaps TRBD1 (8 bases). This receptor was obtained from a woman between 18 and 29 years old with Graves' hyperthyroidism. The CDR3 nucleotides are TGTGCCAGCAGTTTGTACAGGGGGGGGGGGACCCAGTACTTC. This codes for CASSLYRGGGTQYF.